This is a list of T cell receptor beta chains from one sample in a study of beta chain features in type 1 diabetes. The assay was immunoSEQ multiplex PCR, and TCRdb's table has in-frame clones only and misses some. The sample yields roughly 300,000 clones, roughly 8% seen once. The sample taken for sequencing was central memory CD4+ T cells from blood. These receptors were taken from a woman between 18 and 29 years old in good health. Both conserved end residues are trimmed from each CDR3. Each record gives: D gene, J gene, V gene, CDR3 protein. D genes are given only for firm matches.

D gene: TRBD1
J gene: TRBJ2-3
V gene: TRBV7-3
CDR3 protein: ASSLMARTGSDTQY

D gene: TRBD2
J gene: TRBJ2-2
V gene: TRBV5-1
CDR3 protein: ASSLVAGVDTGELF

D gene: NA
J gene: TRBJ1-1
V gene: TRBV7-9
CDR3 protein: ASSRDLGMTEAF

D gene: TRBD1
J gene: TRBJ2-2
V gene: TRBV5-4
CDR3 protein: ASSTAGGPFSGELF

D gene: TRBD1
J gene: TRBJ1-2
V gene: TRBV28
CDR3 protein: ASQGQLYGYT

D gene: TRBD2
J gene: TRBJ2-7
V gene: TRBV4-2
CDR3 protein: ASSQVWGGESYEQY

D gene: NA
J gene: TRBJ1-4
V gene: TRBV19
CDR3 protein: ASSKGTLNEKLF

D gene: NA
J gene: TRBJ2-3
V gene: TRBV14
CDR3 protein: ASSHLTDTQY

D gene: TRBD1
J gene: TRBJ2-5
V gene: TRBV10-2
CDR3 protein: ASSWTGDTQETQY

D gene: TRBD1
J gene: TRBJ2-6
V gene: TRBV5-1
CDR3 protein: ASSLAGTGASGANVLT

D gene: TRBD1
J gene: TRBJ1-2
V gene: TRBV29-1
CDR3 protein: SVEGRGLDYGYT

D gene: NA
J gene: TRBJ1-1
V gene: TRBV7-9
CDR3 protein: ASSGNEAF

D gene: NA
J gene: TRBJ2-5
V gene: TRBV7-8
CDR3 protein: ASSLVRVETQY

D gene: TRBD1
J gene: TRBJ2-3
V gene: TRBV2
CDR3 protein: ASRLGGQSTDTQY

D gene: NA
J gene: TRBJ2-5
V gene: TRBV10-3
CDR3 protein: AISVHGASSQETQY

D gene: TRBD1
J gene: TRBJ2-6
V gene: TRBV9
CDR3 protein: ASSSGGDRGMIPT

D gene: NA
J gene: TRBJ2-3
V gene: TRBV6-1
CDR3 protein: ASSETRTDTQY

D gene: NA
J gene: TRBJ2-1
V gene: TRBV6-5
CDR3 protein: ASSLGGSTNNEQF

D gene: NA
J gene: TRBJ1-6
V gene: TRBV7-3
CDR3 protein: ASSLMGWNSPLH

D gene: NA
J gene: TRBJ2-3
V gene: TRBV4-2
CDR3 protein: ASSQAPIDPFPSDTQY

D gene: NA
J gene: TRBJ2-7
V gene: TRBV4-3
CDR3 protein: ASSQEMGNEQY

D gene: TRBD2
J gene: TRBJ2-1
V gene: TRBV2
CDR3 protein: ASGREGRSYNEQF

D gene: NA
J gene: TRBJ2-2
V gene: TRBV7-3
CDR3 protein: ASRFLSNTGELF

D gene: NA
J gene: TRBJ1-2
V gene: TRBV7-9
CDR3 protein: ASTPRSGNYGYT

D gene: NA
J gene: TRBJ2-7
V gene: TRBV15
CDR3 protein: ATSRGGVYEQY

D gene: NA
J gene: TRBJ2-7
V gene: TRBV19
CDR3 protein: ASSIEGPPRDEQY

D gene: NA
J gene: TRBJ2-1
V gene: TRBV21-1
CDR3 protein: ASSTILGRGLAGGLSYNEQF

D gene: NA
J gene: TRBJ2-7
V gene: TRBV21-1
CDR3 protein: ASSTRSDAPYEQY

D gene: NA
J gene: TRBJ2-1
V gene: TRBV4-2
CDR3 protein: ASSQDSGNYNEQF

D gene: NA
J gene: TRBJ2-1
V gene: TRBV9
CDR3 protein: ASSDKGGFSSYNEQF

D gene: NA
J gene: TRBJ2-6
V gene: TRBV27
CDR3 protein: ASRGAGANVLT

D gene: TRBD1
J gene: TRBJ2-7
V gene: TRBV5-4
CDR3 protein: ASSLALTGVDEQY

D gene: NA
J gene: TRBJ1-5
V gene: TRBV19
CDR3 protein: ASMAWAHDQPQH

D gene: TRBD1
J gene: TRBJ2-2
V gene: TRBV5-6
CDR3 protein: ASSLKGQGSAGELF

D gene: NA
J gene: TRBJ1-5
V gene: TRBV9
CDR3 protein: ASSARGDQPQH

D gene: NA
J gene: TRBJ1-1
V gene: TRBV20-1
CDR3 protein: SARDREAF

D gene: NA
J gene: TRBJ1-2
V gene: TRBV4-2
CDR3 protein: ASSQGDTVYGYT

D gene: NA
J gene: TRBJ2-5
V gene: TRBV18
CDR3 protein: ASSRAVQGETQY

D gene: TRBD1
J gene: TRBJ1-4
V gene: TRBV7-3
CDR3 protein: ASSFRQGGGEKLF

D gene: TRBD2
J gene: TRBJ2-3
V gene: TRBV18
CDR3 protein: ASSPRLADPGGTDTQY

D gene: NA
J gene: TRBJ2-5
V gene: TRBV7-9
CDR3 protein: ASTEIGRRLQETQY

D gene: NA
J gene: TRBJ1-2
V gene: TRBV27
CDR3 protein: ASSLFSGRVNYGYT

D gene: NA
J gene: TRBJ2-1
V gene: TRBV20-1
CDR3 protein: SAHWNEQF

D gene: NA
J gene: TRBJ1-1
V gene: TRBV29-1
CDR3 protein: SVLPPEHTEAF

D gene: NA
J gene: TRBJ2-1
V gene: TRBV10-3
CDR3 protein: AIRRTGSYNEQF

D gene: NA
J gene: TRBJ2-1
V gene: TRBV11-2
CDR3 protein: ASSLGTDNEQF

D gene: NA
J gene: TRBJ2-7
V gene: TRBV5-1
CDR3 protein: ASSFRGVRDEQY